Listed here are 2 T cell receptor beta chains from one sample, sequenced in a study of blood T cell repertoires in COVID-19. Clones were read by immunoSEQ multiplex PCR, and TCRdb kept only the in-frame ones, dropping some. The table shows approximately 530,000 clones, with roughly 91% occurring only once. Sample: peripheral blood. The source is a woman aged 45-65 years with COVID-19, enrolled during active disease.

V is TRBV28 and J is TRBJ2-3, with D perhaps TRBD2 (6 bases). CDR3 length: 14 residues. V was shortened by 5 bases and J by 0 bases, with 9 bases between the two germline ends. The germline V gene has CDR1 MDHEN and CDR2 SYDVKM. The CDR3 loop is CASSPRGSTDTQYF. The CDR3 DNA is TGTGCCAGCAGTCCTCGGGGGAGCACAGATACGCAGTATTTT.

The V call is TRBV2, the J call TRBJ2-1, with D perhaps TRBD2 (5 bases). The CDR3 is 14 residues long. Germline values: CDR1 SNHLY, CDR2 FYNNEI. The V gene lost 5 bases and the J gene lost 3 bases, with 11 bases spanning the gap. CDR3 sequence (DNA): TGTGCCAGCAGTCTTCCGGGGAACTACAATGAGCAGTTCTTC. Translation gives CASSLPGNYNEQFF. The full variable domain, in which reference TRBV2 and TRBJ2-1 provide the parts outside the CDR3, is EPEVTQTPSHQVTQMGQEVILRCVPISNHLYFYWYRQILGQKVEFLVSFYNNEISEKSEIFDDQFSVERPDGSNFTLKIRSTKLEDSAMYFCASSLPGNYNEQFFGPGTRLTVL.